This TCR beta chain was profiled in a study of blood T cell repertoires in COVID-19. At the level of the study: The origin of the acute and convalescent COVID-19 samples was the United States, Italy and Spain. T cells, B-cell-depleted T cells, or PBMCs supplied cDNA or gDNA.

Participants, roughly 18 to 90 years old, spanned under 30 US areas. Self-reported history from a screening survey and questionnaire set each donor's cohort. The CDR3 totals 12 residues. Germline assignment: CDR1 SEHNR and CDR2 FQNEAQ (reference sequence). The germline V and J ends were trimmed by 4 bases and 7 bases, with 11 bases remaining between them. Sequencing used immunoSEQ multiplex PCR; TCRdb keeps in-frame clones, though not all of them. The sample has some 250,000 clones; 80% to 90% are singletons. Sample: PBMCs or T cells enriched from blood (not recorded which). This TCR was recovered from a woman between 50 and 59 years old who had recovered from COVID-19. The chain uses TRBV7-9 and TRBJ2-7, with D unresolved. CDR3 residues: CASSSLEAEQYF. DNA of the CDR3: TGTGCCAGCAGCTCCCTCGAGGCAGAGCAGTACTTC. Combining the CDR3 with reference TRBV7-9 and TRBJ2-7 gives the whole variable domain DTGVSQNPRHKITKRGQNVTFRCDPISEHNRLYWYRQTLGQGPEFLTYFQNEAQLEKSRLLSDRFSAERPKGSFSTLEIQRTEQGDSAMYLCASSSLEAEQYFGPGTRLTVT.